These 7 T cell receptor beta chains were sequenced from one sample in a study of T cell repertoires in cytomegalovirus infection. These TCRs are of unknown antigen specificity. From the reads, TCRdb called clonotypes with MiXCR, one entry per CDR3 protein. Counted here are about 400,000 distinct CDR3 sequences, roughly 34% occurring once; the ten biggest clones make up approximately 13%. The sequences come from cultured PBMCs, collected from culture after CMV antigen stimulation. The source is a human donor in good health (CMV status not recorded). Some clones in this sample may be carry-over from other donors' samples.

CDR3 region: CASSGPGTLTPDTQYF. In nucleotides, the CDR3 is TGTGCCAGCAGCGGCCCCGGGACCTTAACCCCAGATACGCAGTATTTT. The chain recombines TRBV7-2 with TRBJ2-3, with D perhaps assigned TRBD1 or TRBD2 (5 bases each). Between the trimmed V and J ends, which lost 5 bases and 4 bases, there was a span of 19 bases. This CDR3 has 16 residues. The germline gives CDR1 SGHTA, CDR2 FQGNSA.

The chain couples TRBV20-1 to TRBJ1-3; D is perhaps TRBD1 (5 bases). CDR3 size: 14 residues. Trimming took off 6 bases at V and 0 bases at J, with 12 bases between the two ends. Germline values: CDR1 DFQATT, CDR2 SNEGSKA (reference sequence). This chain's CDR3 is CSAWDGYSGNTIYF. In DNA form, the CDR3 reads TGCAGTGCCTGGGACGGTTACTCTGGAAACACCATATATTTT.

Regarding this clonotype: One base away lies a much larger clone, so this may be a sequencing read error. Here the CDR3 omits its conserved ending phenylalanine or tryptophan, so a read error is the likely source. The V call is TRBV7-2, the J call TRBJ1-5; D remains unclear. V gave up 5 bases and J gave up 8 bases, with 16 bases separating them. Looked up from germline, CDR1 is SGHTA and CDR2 is FQGNSA. CDR3 length: 14 residues. This CDR3 reads CASSPGTSREPQHY. As DNA, the CDR3 is TGTGCCAGCAGCCCTGGCACAAGCCGAGAGCCCCAGCATTAT.

This clonotype was observed a few times. J is TRBJ1-1 and V is TRBV12-3 or TRBV12-4, with D maybe TRBD1 (5 bases). V shed 7 bases and J shed 0 bases, with 18 bases lying between them. This CDR3 is 16 amino acids long. Here the CDR3 reads CASISFGRALNTEAFF. The CDR3 region has the DNA TGTGCCAGCATCTCCTTCGGCAGGGCCCTGAACACTGAAGCTTTCTTT.

The V call is TRBV27, the J call TRBJ2-4; D remains unclear. Trimming took off 7 bases at V and 8 bases at J, with 18 bases between the two ends. The CDR3 length is 14 residues. The germline V gene encodes CDR1 MNHEY and CDR2 SMNVEV (reference sequence). DNA for the CDR3: TGTGCCAGCAAGGGATTTGTGGGAAGGGACATTCAGTACTTC. Amino acid sequence: CASKGFVGRDIQYF.

The V call is TRBV4-1, the J call TRBJ2-7; D is undetermined. V was pared by 1 base and J by 2 bases, with 12 bases between. Germline CDR1 MGHRA, CDR2 YSYEKL. This CDR3 comprises 15 residues. CDR3 sequence (DNA): TGCGCCAGCAGCCAAGTTGAGACGGGTACCTACGAGCAGTACTTC. The encoded protein is CASSQVETGTYEQYF.

The gene calls are TRBV7-2 and TRBJ2-7, with 10 positions matching TRBD2. CDR3 length: 16 residues. V trimming: 5 bases; J trimming: 4 bases; junction bases outside the gene matches: 11. Germline assignment: CDR1 SGHTA and CDR2 FQGNSA. CDR3 in amino acids: CASSTRTSGFMYEQYV. The CDR3 bases are TGTGCCAGCAGCACCCGGACTAGCGGATTTATGTACGAGCAGTACGTC.